This T cell receptor beta chain is from a study of molecular identifiers for immune sequencing clone quantification. Points from the study as a whole: Detecting spiked Jurkat TCR RNA from one cell among roughly 900,000 naive cells was reportedly possible. Highly expanded clone sizes could end up underestimated if a barcode were shared by identical TCR molecules.

As concerns this clonotype: Its antigen is not known.

Bulk TCR libraries used previously described methods and listed TCR primers. TCRdb ran MiXCR on the PCR reads and lists one entry per CDR3 protein. The profile shows more than 250,000 distinct CDR3 sequences, roughly a fifth of them singletons. CDR3 length: 13 amino acids. Germline loops: CDR1 GTSNPN, CDR2 SVGIG (reference sequence). As CD8+CD4-CCR7+CD45RA+ cells, naive CD8 T cells were sorted. The sample taken for sequencing was naive CD8+ T cells from blood, with Jurkat cell RNA spiked in. Regarding subset: FACS-sorted CD8+CD4-CCR7+CD45RA+ naive T cells. The source is a human donor in good health. Some libraries in this study had Jurkat cell RNA spiked in. The chain employs TRBV30 and TRBJ2-1; TRBD2 matches 7 bases. Here the CDR3 reads CARSWGGYNEQFF. CDR3 sequence (DNA): TGTGCTCGGAGCTGGGGGGGCTACAATGAGCAGTTCTTC.